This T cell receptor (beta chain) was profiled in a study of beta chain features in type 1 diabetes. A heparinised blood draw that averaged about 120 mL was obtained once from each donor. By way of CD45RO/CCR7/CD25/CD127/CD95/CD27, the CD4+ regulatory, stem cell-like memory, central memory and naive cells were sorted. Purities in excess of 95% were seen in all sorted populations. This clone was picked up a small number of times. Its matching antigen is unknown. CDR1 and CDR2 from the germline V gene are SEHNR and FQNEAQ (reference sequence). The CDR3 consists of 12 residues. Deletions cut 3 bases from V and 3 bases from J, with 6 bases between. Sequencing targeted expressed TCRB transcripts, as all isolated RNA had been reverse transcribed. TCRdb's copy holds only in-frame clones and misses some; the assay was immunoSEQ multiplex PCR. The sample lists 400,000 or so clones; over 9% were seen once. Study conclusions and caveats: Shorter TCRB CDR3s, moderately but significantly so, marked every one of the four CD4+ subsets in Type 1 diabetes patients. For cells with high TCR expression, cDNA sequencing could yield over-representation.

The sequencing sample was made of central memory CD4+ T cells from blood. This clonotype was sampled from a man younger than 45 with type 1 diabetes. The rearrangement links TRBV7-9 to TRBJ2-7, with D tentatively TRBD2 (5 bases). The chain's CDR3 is CASSLGVYEQYF. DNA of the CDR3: TGTGCCAGCAGCTTGGGAGTCTACGAGCAGTACTTC.